Shown below are 15 T cell receptor beta chains from a single sample sequenced in a study of blood T cell repertoires in COVID-19. The table came from immunoSEQ multiplex PCR; TCRdb's copy has only in-frame clones and leaves some out. The top ten hold roughly 3% of the sample, which has under 450,000 clones, roughly 90% seen once. Sequenced sample: PBMCs or T cells enriched from blood (not recorded which). Source of these receptors: a woman aged 25 to 45 who had recovered from COVID-19.

V usage is TRBV27 and J usage is TRBJ2-7; D possibly corresponds to TRBD1 (5 bases). CDR1 MNHEY and CDR2 SMNVEV come from the germline V gene (reference sequence). Trimming took 2 bases from V and 4 from J, leaving 18 bases between them. The CDR3 has 16 amino acids. The CDR3 DNA reads TGTGCCAGCAGTTTAAATTTGGGCAGGGTATTATACGAGCAGTACTTC. Translated: CASSLNLGRVLYEQYF.

This clone appeared a few times. The rearrangement joins TRBV6-2 or TRBV6-3 to TRBJ1-5; D unresolved. This CDR3 is built from 16 residues. In germline, CDR1 is MNHEY, CDR2 SVGEGT. V lost 3 bases and J lost 0, with 12 bases in between. The CDR3 loop is CASSYFVRGSNQPQHF. The CDR3, as DNA: TGTGCCAGCAGTTATTTTGTTCGGGGTAGCAATCAGCCCCAGCATTTT.

About this clone: This sample also contains other DNA sequences that code for the same CDR3. The gene calls are TRBV3-1 (or the pseudogene TRBV3-2) and TRBJ2-7, with TRBD1 identical over 9 bases. Germline V gene data show CDR1 as LGHDT and CDR2 as YNNKEL (reference sequence). This CDR3 has 14 residues. V was clipped by 3 bases and J by 0 bases; unmatched bases: 0. The CDR3: CASSQGQGSYEQYF. Here the CDR3 DNA reads TGTGCCAGCAGCCAGGGACAGGGCTCCTACGAGCAGTACTTC.

The chain is built from TRBV6-4 and TRBJ1-5, with D maybe TRBD1 (6 bases). Germline V gives CDR1 MRHNA, CDR2 SNTAGT. The CDR3 has 16 amino acids. V gave up 11 bases and J gave up 0 bases, with 20 bases separating them. The CDR3 here is CAAGRTAPSSNQPQHF. The CDR3 DNA follows: TGTGCCGCAGGACGGACAGCTCCTTCTAGCAATCAGCCCCAGCATTTT.

The rearrangement uses TRBV10-3 and TRBJ1-1; perhaps TRBD1 as D (6 bases). The ends were cut back, 8 bases at V and 0 bases at J, with 10 bases in the middle. This CDR3 has 13 residues. CDR1 is ENHRY, CDR2 SYGVKD, per germline. The CDR3 nucleotides are TGTGCCATCCGGGACATACTGAACACTGAAGCTTTCTTT. Encoded protein: CAIRDILNTEAFF.

The chain couples TRBV7-6 to TRBJ2-3, with D maybe TRBD2 (6 bases). Germline loops: CDR1 SGHVS, CDR2 FNYEAQ. The CDR3 runs 15 residues. V shed 5 bases and J shed 2 bases, with 14 bases lying between them. In DNA, the CDR3 is TGTGCCAGCAGCCCAGGCGGGGCGCCCACAGATACGCAGTATTTT. It codes for CASSPGGAPTDTQYF.

This CDR3 reads CASSSGQANYGYTF. In DNA form, the CDR3 reads TGTGCCAGCAGCTCCGGCCAGGCTAACTATGGCTACACCTTC. This sequence joins TRBV7-3 and TRBJ1-2; no clear D. The CDR3 spans 14 residues. With 4 bases removed from V and 0 bases from J, the gap between germline ends came to 9 bases. Germline V gene data show CDR1 as SGHTA and CDR2 as FQGTGA.

The chain links TRBV7-9 to TRBJ1-2; unclear D gene. V dropped 5 bases and J dropped 4 bases, with 8 bases sitting between them. Germline V gene sequence: CDR1 SEHNR, CDR2 FQNEAQ (reference sequence). CDR3 size: 12 residues. As DNA, the CDR3 is TGTGCCAGCAGCCCCGGAGCCTATGGCTACACCTTC. Its translation is CASSPGAYGYTF.

This chain connects TRBV28 to TRBJ2-3; 13 nucleotides align to TRBD2. Germline V gene data show CDR1 as MDHEN and CDR2 as SYDVKM. With 2 bases clipped from V and 1 base from J, the junction kept 3 bases outside the gene matches. CDR3 length equals 17 residues. The DNA of the CDR3 is TGTGCCAGCAGTTTACAGGGACTAGCGGGACGCACAGATACGCAGTATTTT. Translated, it gives CASSLQGLAGRTDTQYF.

The chain employs TRBV5-5 and TRBJ1-2, with D unclear. Germline values: CDR1 SGHKS, CDR2 YYEKEE (reference sequence). The CDR3 is 15 amino acids. V dropped 2 bases and J dropped 6 bases, with 17 bases sitting between them. The CDR3: CASSFSTAVADGYTF. The CDR3 DNA is TGTGCCAGCAGCTTTTCAACGGCCGTGGCGGATGGCTACACCTTC.

The chain combines TRBV7-8 with TRBJ1-2, with 9 nucleotides matching TRBD1. This CDR3 is built from 13 residues. Germline trimming cut 6 bases from V and 8 bases from J; bases unmatched to any gene: 7. Germline CDR1 and CDR2: SGHVS and FQNEAQ. The DNA of the CDR3 is TGTGCCAGCAGGCAACAGGGGGCAAGAGGCTACACCTTC. This gives the protein CASRQQGARGYTF.

CDR3: CASHREGRYTEAFF. The CDR3 DNA reads TGTGCCAGCCACCGGGAGGGGCGATACACTGAAGCTTTCTTT. The rearrangement uses TRBV18 and TRBJ1-1; a weak D match, TRBD1 (5 bases). V was cut by 8 bases and J by 3 bases, with 16 bases left in between. CDR3 length: 14 residues. Germline loops: CDR1 KGHSH, CDR2 LQKENI.

The V call is TRBV19, the J call TRBJ2-2; TRBD2 agrees at 7 bases. J was trimmed by 2 bases and V by 7 bases; bases with no gene match: 4. Germline V gene data show CDR1 as LNHDA and CDR2 as SQIVND (reference sequence). The CDR3 consists of 14 residues. The chain's CDR3 is CASTASGNTGELFF. The CDR3 bases are TGTGCCAGTACGGCTAGCGGAAACACCGGGGAGCTGTTTTTT.

The rearrangement links TRBV6-5 to TRBJ2-3, with 12 bases fitting TRBD2. CDR3 length equals 15 residues. Trimming cost V 6 bases and J 1 base; bases outside gene matches: 2. Germline V lookup: CDR1 MNHEY, CDR2 SVGAGI. CDR3 DNA sequence: TGTGCCAGCAGGTGGACTAGCGGGGGCACAGATACGCAGTATTTT. This translates into CASRWTSGGTDTQYF.

The chain has TRBV3-1 (or the pseudogene TRBV3-2) and TRBJ1-1, with TRBD1 as a possible D gene (6 bases). Germline V gene lookup returns CDR1 LGHDT and CDR2 YNNKEL (reference sequence). This CDR3 is built from 12 residues. Trimming removed 8 bases from V and 5 bases from J, with 12 bases in between. CDR3 nucleotides: TGTGCCAGCGGGAGGGGGGCAACTGAAGCTTTCTTT. Its protein is CASGRGATEAFF.